This is a list of T cell receptor beta chains from one sample in a study of T cells in localized non-small cell lung cancer. Method: immunoSEQ multiplex PCR; TCRdb's copy keeps in-frame clones and lacks some. The table includes about 21,000 clones, about 81% detected once. This specimen consisted of peripheral blood, obtained before any cancer treatment. The receptor set was obtained from a man between 40 and 75 years old with stage I lung adenocarcinoma. Each CDR3 is given with its conserved first and last residue.

CDR3aa	v_gene	j_gene
CASSPGQGSYNEQFF	TRBV7-7	TRBJ2-1
CSVEGTSGRGDIQYF	TRBV29-1	TRBJ2-4
CATSREGETQYF	TRBV15	TRBJ2-5
CASSARGGANTGELFF	TRBV5-1	TRBJ2-2
CASSPGTGGPQHF	TRBV28	TRBJ1-5
CASSFTKGDIQYF	TRBV7-2	TRBJ2-4
CASSQALQGAGKLFF	TRBV4-3	TRBJ1-4
CASSPSGLAGGGEFF	TRBV7-2	TRBJ2-1
CASSQGLADGELFF	TRBV4-2	TRBJ2-2
CASSERGASTDTQYF	TRBV10-2	TRBJ2-3
CAIGRRETNEKLFF	TRBV19	TRBJ1-4
CASSLAIDARGSTEAFF	TRBV5-1	TRBJ1-1
CASSPRRQLETQYF	TRBV27	TRBJ2-5
CASSPGTSVSQETQYF	TRBV5-4	TRBJ2-5
CASSPLGASGRSYEQYF	TRBV23-1	TRBJ2-7
CASSTGTGPLVQFF	TRBV19	TRBJ2-1
CASSLGLAYDNEQFF	TRBV5-5	TRBJ2-1
CASSLRQGGGQPQHF	TRBV7-2	TRBJ1-5
CASGSTESFDSYNEQFF	TRBV12-5	TRBJ2-1
CASSDVPGVPDTQYF	TRBV2	TRBJ2-3
CASSDHSPREVVDEQFF	TRBV2	TRBJ2-1
CATPLRGSYNEQFF	TRBV21-1	TRBJ2-1
CASSADWGGTQYF	TRBV7-3	TRBJ2-5
CASRVGGTSPLHF	TRBV6-5	TRBJ1-6
CASRDRDGLAGENEQFF	TRBV2	TRBJ2-1
CASSSTGWATEAFF	TRBV28	TRBJ1-1
CASSQDFSRSYEQYF	TRBV4-3	TRBJ2-7
CATGRAGNTGELFF	TRBV6-5	TRBJ2-2
CASSESPFGNQPQHF	TRBV25-1	TRBJ1-5
CASSPDGYHLEAFF	TRBV7-9	TRBJ1-1
CASSQGTGPGGYTF	TRBV4-1	TRBJ1-2
CSVEDRGNIQYF	TRBV29-1	TRBJ2-4
CASHRTDSYEQYF	TRBV18	TRBJ2-7
CASSLFPPGGKGYTF	TRBV27	TRBJ1-2
CASSFLVGTDYEQYF	TRBV7-9	TRBJ2-7
CASSIRHQPQHF	TRBV19	TRBJ1-5
CSASGGVTYEQYF	TRBV29-1	TRBJ2-7
CASSYLSGLRNTEAFF	TRBV6-5	TRBJ1-1
CASSLAPTTGGGETQYF	TRBV5-8	TRBJ2-5